The next 5 T cell receptor beta chains were all read from a single sample in a study of identifying expanded T cells in peripheral blood. The protocol was immunoSEQ multiplex PCR, while the TCRdb copy is restricted to in-frame clones and leaves out a portion. The repertoire has over 85,000 clones, roughly 81% of them found once; the top ten carry 4% to 5.5%. The sample taken for sequencing was blood. Every receptor here comes from a person aged 18 to 70 in good health.

V is TRBV5-1 and J is TRBJ2-5, with D possibly matching TRBD1 (6 bases). Trimming stripped 4 bases from V and 1 base from J, with 11 bases between. Germline V CDR1 and CDR2: SGHRS, YFSETQ. CDR3 length equals 14 residues. This chain's CDR3 is CASSPGQFQETQYF. The CDR3 DNA is TGCGCCAGCAGCCCCGGACAGTTCCAAGAGACCCAGTACTTC.

This chain joins TRBV6-5 and TRBJ1-3, with 11 bases fitting TRBD1. V dropped 4 bases and J dropped 4; count of bases not matched to a gene: 6. CDR3 length: 16 amino acids. The V gene's germline CDR1 is MNHEY and CDR2 SVGAGI. Here the CDR3 DNA reads TGTGCCAGCAGTTCTGGACAGGGGGCAGGGGGAAACACCATATATTTT. This sequence encodes CASSSGQGAGGNTIYF.

The chain is built from TRBV2 and TRBJ2-3; 7 bases are shared with TRBD1. In germline, CDR1 is SNHLY, CDR2 FYNNEI. J gave up 6 bases and V 8 bases, and 14 bases lay outside the gene matches. This CDR3 is 15 amino acids long. The CDR3 region is CASRMGPQGKDTQYF. The CDR3 DNA reads as TGTGCCAGCCGGATGGGGCCACAGGGGAAGGATACGCAGTATTTT.

This rearrangement joins TRBV7-7 to TRBJ2-3; D may be TRBD2 (6 bases). Germline V gene sequence: CDR1 SSHAT, CDR2 FNYEAQ (reference sequence). The CDR3 extends over 13 amino acids. V lost 5 bases and J 6 bases, leaving 12 bases between the germline ends. The CDR3 sequence is CASSPGVGDTQYF. In nucleotides, the CDR3 is TGTGCCAGCAGCCCGGGGGTAGGGGATACGCAGTATTTT.

V is TRBV6-1 and J is TRBJ2-2; TRBD2 matches at 13 bases. V gave up 4 bases and J gave up 6 bases; unmatched junction bases: 5. In germline, CDR1 is MNHNS, CDR2 SASEGT. The CDR3 runs 16 residues. CDR3 sequence reads: CASSVTSGGVAGELFF. CDR3 in DNA: TGTGCCAGCAGTGTAACTAGCGGGGGGGTTGCCGGGGAGCTGTTTTTT.